This record covers a single T cell receptor beta chain. It lacks a known antigen. Base qualities were left out, and no much larger clone turns up one base away. The immunoSEQ Assay, a bias-controlled multiplex PCR, was used to amplify TCRbeta CDR3 regions from genomic DNA. Processing in the source paper ran as follows. Within the assay, amplification of reference gene primers was used to estimate how many nucleated cells each sample contained. Sequence reads were collapsed and filtered to measure the absolute abundance of every unique TCRbeta CDR3 rearrangement. For each sample, productive Simpson clonality was calculated as the square root of Simpson's diversity index across productive rearrangements. Held by TCRdb, this immuneACCESS table contains in-frame sequences only and omits some clones. Under half of the omission traces to an unresolved V gene where checked; the cause of the rest is unknown. V, J and clone size are those of that table, while D and trimming were read from the DNA. Across this sample there are roughly 250,000 clones, with around 85% seen only once. More than 6% of the sample is in the top ten clones.

The entry originates in a study of blood T cell repertoires in COVID-19 (dated by TCRdb to 2019 to 2021). Background on the whole study: Samples from collaborators originated in the United States, Italy and Spain and spanned both the acute and convalescent phases of COVID-19. The material from the prospective study consisted of cDNA or gDNA derived from T cells, B-cell-depleted T cells, or PBMCs. The dataset comprised deeply sampled blood TCRbeta repertoires from subjects exposed to, actively infected with, or recovered from COVID-19. A freely available public database, intended as a resource for researchers studying the immune response to SARS-CoV-2, is where the repertoires were released. Samples were obtained from the ongoing ImmuneRACE study (first 160 participants) and from about 1,300 subjects provided by 6 global collaborators. A de-identified subject ID, COVID-19 status, age in years and sex were almost always included in the sample metadata. Where available, HLA class I and class II types were obtained from metadata supplied by the sample provider rather than from assay-based typing. The full study reports these points: The quantity of clinical and demographic metadata differed by source and by participant and was supplied without curation.

Reading the germline V gene gives CDR1 SGHTS and CDR2 YDEGEE. Taken from cysteine to phenylalanine, the CDR3 has 14 residues. The kept DNA is CDR3 alone, 42 bases in frame from the first base. V is pared back by 5 bases and J by 5 bases, with 16 bases lying between the germline termini. Whole blood was collected in K2EDTA tubes by collaborating institutions according to the institutions' own protocols. For TCRbeta analysis, collaborator samples were shipped as frozen whole blood, as isolated PBMCs, or as DNA extracted from either sample type. This receptor was identified in a woman aged 55-69 years with active or convalescent COVID-19. This chain joins TRBV5-8 to TRBJ2-5; there is no confident call for the D gene. Sequenced sample: peripheral blood. The DNA reads as follows: TGTGCCAGCAGTCGCCCCCCGGAGTTCGAGACCCAGTACTTC. Its protein is CASSRPPEFETQYF.